Listed below are T cell receptor beta chains from one sample, sequenced in a study of blood T cell repertoires in COVID-19. TCRdb's copy holds only in-frame clones and misses some; the assay was immunoSEQ multiplex PCR. The table has about 94,000 clones, 74% seen once. The sequencing sample was made of peripheral blood. The receptor set was obtained from a man aged 65-85 years with COVID-19, enrolled during active disease. Each CDR3 is given with its conserved first and last residue. A D gene is named only where the DNA matches it firmly. Some rows have no size entry. The others give once, few or many, or a class for an expanded clone.

v_call	j_call	clone_size	d_call	cdr3_aa	cdr3_nt
TRBV11-2	TRBJ1-6	.	TRBD1	CASRGTGGESPLHF	TGTGCCAGCAGAGGTACAGGGGGGGAATCACCCCTCCACTTT
TRBV4-3	TRBJ1-3	.	TRBD1	CASSPGQGENTIYF	TGCGCCAGCAGCCCTGGACAGGGGGAAAACACCATATATTTT
TRBV12-3/TRBV12-4	TRBJ1-2	.	.	CASSLRGNYGYTF	TGTGCCAGCAGTCTAAGGGGAAACTATGGCTACACCTTC
TRBV10-3	TRBJ2-3	.	.	CAISEALGGTDTQYF	TGTGCCATCAGTGAGGCCCTCGGGGGCACAGATACGCAGTATTTT
TRBV6-5	TRBJ2-5	few	.	CASSYTYQETQYF	TGTGCCAGCAGTTACACTTACCAAGAGACCCAGTACTTC
TRBV11-2	TRBJ2-5	.	.	CASSLPRTASGTQYF	TGTGCCAGCAGCTTGCCGCGGACTGCCTCGGGGACCCAGTACTTC
TRBV28	TRBJ2-7	.	.	CASSTYYYEQYF	TGTGCCAGCAGCACCTACTACTACGAGCAGTACTTC
TRBV28	TRBJ1-2	.	TRBD1	CASSSLGVGTGKRSNYGYTF	TGTGCCAGCAGTTCCCTGGGGGTTGGGACAGGGAAAAGATCTAACTATGGCTACACCTTC
TRBV29-1	TRBJ2-5	.	TRBD2	CSVTSGQETQYF	TGCAGCGTGACTAGCGGCCAAGAGACCCAGTACTTC
TRBV7-3	TRBJ2-2	.	TRBD2	CASSLWASGSFGGELFF	TGTGCCAGCAGCTTATGGGCTAGCGGGAGTTTTGGCGGGGAGCTGTTTTTT
TRBV6-5	TRBJ2-3	.	TRBD2	CVLGGPTDTQYF	TGTGTACTGGGAGGGCCTACAGATACGCAGTATTTT
TRBV27	TRBJ1-1	.	.	CASSINPDSNTEAFF	TGTGCCAGCAGTATCAACCCGGACTCCAACACTGAAGCTTTCTTT
TRBV29-1	TRBJ2-3	.	.	CSVESGVGTDTQYF	TGCAGCGTTGAGTCGGGGGTCGGCACAGATACGCAGTATTTT
TRBV4-2	TRBJ2-7	.	TRBD1	CASSRQGTEYEQYF	TGTGCCAGCAGCCGACAGGGGACAGAGTACGAGCAGTACTTC
TRBV5-1	TRBJ2-5	.	.	CASSLAHDPTQYF	TGCGCCAGCAGTTTAGCTCACGATCCGACCCAGTACTTC
TRBV6-1	TRBJ2-7	.	TRBD1	CASSEMTPGQAYEQYF	TGTGCCAGCAGTGAAATGACACCGGGACAGGCCTACGAGCAGTACTTC
TRBV5-1	TRBJ2-7	.	TRBD1	CASSVTSGTGGGEQYF	TGCGCCAGCAGCGTAACGTCGGGAACAGGGGGCGGCGAGCAGTACTTC
TRBV18	TRBJ1-2	.	.	CASSPGSVPNYGYTF	TGTGCCAGCTCACCAGGTTCAGTTCCTAACTATGGCTACACCTTC
TRBV5-1	TRBJ1-2	.	.	CASSLGQGSYGYTF	TGCGCCAGCAGCTTGGGGCAGGGCTCCTATGGCTACACCTTC
TRBV4-1	TRBJ1-4	many	TRBD1	CASSQDQWDRGPREKLFF	TGCGCCAGCAGCCAAGATCAATGGGACAGGGGGCCGAGGGAAAAACTGTTTTTT
TRBV5-8	TRBJ1-1	.	.	CASSLGGNDDTEAFF	TGTGCCAGCAGCTTGGGGGGCAATGATGACACTGAAGCTTTCTTT
TRBV3-1/TRBV3-2	TRBJ1-6	.	TRBD1	CASSPTGGKYSPLHF	TGTGCCAGCAGCCCGACAGGGGGAAAGTATTCACCCCTCCACTTT
TRBV9	TRBJ2-3	once	.	CASSVRGDGGADTQYF	TGTGCCAGCAGCGTCCGGGGTGACGGTGGGGCAGATACGCAGTATTTT
TRBV4-1	TRBJ2-7	.	TRBD2	CASSQDPSGQLRAYEQYF	TGCGCCAGCAGCCAAGATCCTAGCGGTCAACTTCGTGCCTACGAGCAGTACTTC
TRBV3-1/TRBV3-2	TRBJ1-1	.	.	CASSPQGNEAFF	TGTGCCAGCAGCCCACAGGGAAATGAAGCTTTCTTT
TRBV6-5	TRBJ1-3	.	.	CASSPRSSSGNTIYF	TGTGCCAGCAGTCCCCGGTCTAGCTCTGGAAACACCATATATTTT
TRBV7-2	TRBJ1-1	.	TRBD1	CASSWTGPFTEAFF	TGTGCCAGCAGCTGGACAGGTCCGTTCACTGAAGCTTTCTTT
TRBV4-3	TRBJ1-2	.	.	CASSQRGAGSYTF	TGCGCCAGCAGCCAACGTGGGGCAGGGAGCTACACCTTC
TRBV19	TRBJ1-2	.	TRBD1	CASGAGTGRYGYTF	TGTGCCAGTGGAGCCGGGACAGGGCGGTATGGCTACACCTTC
TRBV6-2/TRBV6-3	TRBJ2-2	.	TRBD1	CASSYSYRGPPTGELFF	TGTGCCAGCAGTTACTCCTACAGGGGCCCCCCCACCGGGGAGCTGTTTTTT
TRBV30	TRBJ2-5	.	.	CAWSVQQETQYF	TGTGCCTGGAGTGTACAGCAAGAGACCCAGTACTTC
TRBV7-2	TRBJ1-3	.	TRBD1	CASSLQGTGFGNTIYF	TGTGCCAGCAGTTTACAAGGGACAGGATTCGGAAACACCATATATTTT
TRBV6-5	TRBJ2-4	.	TRBD2	CASSYLRRGVKNIQYF	TGTGCCAGCAGTTATCTCCGGCGGGGGGTGAAAAACATTCAGTACTTC
TRBV11-3	TRBJ2-7	.	.	CASSLGGGGDYEQYF	TGTGCCAGCAGCTTAGGTGGCGGAGGGGACTACGAGCAGTACTTC
TRBV9	TRBJ2-4	.	TRBD2	CASSATLPTSGRHPDKNIQYF	TGTGCCAGCAGCGCAACCCTGCCTACTAGCGGGAGGCATCCGGACAAAAACATTCAGTACTTC
TRBV20-1	TRBJ1-3	.	.	CSVRGGDTIYF	TGCAGTGTCCGAGGGGGGGACACCATATATTTT
TRBV19	TRBJ1-5	.	TRBD1	CASSPWTGNHQPQHF	TGTGCCAGTAGTCCCTGGACAGGTAACCATCAGCCCCAGCATTTT
TRBV5-1	TRBJ1-4	.	.	CASSLGTANEKLFF	TGCGCCAGCAGCTTGGGGACAGCGAATGAAAAACTGTTTTTT
TRBV30	TRBJ2-7	.	.	CAWSLGTSYEQYF	TGTGCCTGGAGTTTGGGCACCTCCTACGAGCAGTACTTC
TRBV6-5	TRBJ1-5	.	.	CASRQGGGNQPQHF	TGTGCCAGCAGACAAGGAGGGGGCAATCAGCCCCAGCATTTT